This T cell receptor (beta chain) is drawn from a study of T cell responses to AZD1222 COVID-19 vaccine. Study-level points and caveats: Spike-specific TCR breadth and depth both grew after two AZD1222 doses. Vaccine-associated CD4 TCRs spanned spike, dominant at 160-218 and 743-854.

The method was immunoSEQ multiplex PCR; TCRdb's version includes in-frame clones alone and lacks a portion of them. The profile shows under 200,000 clones, 92% of them singletons. CDR3 size: 15 residues. Germline CDR1 and CDR2: MGHRA and YSYEKL. V lost 4 bases and J lost 2; bases outside the gene matches: 7. A remark on this clone: Antigen: not known.

The clonotype comes from an adult in good health. The input for sequencing was peripheral blood, taken on day 0 of MenACWY control vaccination. V and J are TRBV4-1 and TRBJ2-7, with 8 bases matching TRBD1. CDR3 residues: CASSPQGARAYEQYF. The CDR3 DNA is TGCGCCAGCAGCCCTCAGGGGGCAAGGGCCTACGAGCAGTACTTC.